Presented here are 27 T cell receptor beta chains from one specimen sequenced in a study of response to subunit inactivated influenza vaccine. From the RT-PCR reads, TCRdb called clonotypes with MiXCR, one entry per CDR3 protein. The data contain roughly 700,000 distinct CDR3 sequences, about 15% of them singletons. The sequencing here drew on PBMCs from blood, taken 14 to 15 days before vaccination. These receptors were collected from a man aged 50-60 years who received an inactivated influenza vaccine.

The gene calls are TRBV20-1 and TRBJ1-6; 7 bases align to TRBD1. V gave up 6 bases and J gave up 7 bases; unmatched junction bases: 12. Germline loops: CDR1 DFQATT, CDR2 SNEGSKA (reference sequence). This CDR3 is 15 amino acids long. The CDR3 protein is CSATTGEGRNSPLHF. For the CDR3, the DNA is TGCAGTGCCACCACAGGGGAGGGGCGGAATTCACCCCTCCACTTT.

This clonotype was detected many times. The CDR3 loop reads CAISELLQGYEQYF. CDR3 nucleotide sequence: TGTGCCATCAGTGAGTTGCTACAGGGCTACGAGCAGTACTTC. V usage is TRBV10-3 and J usage is TRBJ2-7, with D perhaps matching TRBD1 (6 bases). The CDR3 covers 14 residues. V was cut by 1 base and J by 3 bases, with 10 bases left in between. Looked up from germline, CDR1 is ENHRY and CDR2 is SYGVKD.

This chain joins TRBV20-1 and TRBJ1-2, with 7 bases that match TRBD1. The germline V gene has CDR1 DFQATT and CDR2 SNEGSKA (reference sequence). The CDR3 extends over 14 amino acids. V gave up 0 bases and J gave up 8 bases; unmatched junction bases: 9. This chain's CDR3 is CSAREAIGGGGYTF. CDR3 DNA sequence: TGCAGTGCTAGAGAGGCAATAGGGGGCGGGGGCTACACCTTC.

The chain links TRBV5-1 to TRBJ1-2; TRBD1 is a possible D gene (6 bases). Trimming removed 3 bases at V and 4 bases at J, with 13 bases between. CDR3 length: 14 residues. Germline V gives CDR1 SGHRS, CDR2 YFSETQ. The CDR3 sequence is CASSSDRITYGYTF. Written as DNA, the CDR3 is TGCGCCAGCAGCTCGGACAGAATAACCTATGGCTACACCTTC.

This clonotype was seen ten or more times. The CDR3 is CSAREAEGVIYNEQFF. CDR3 DNA sequence: TGCAGTGCTAGAGAAGCGGAGGGGGTTATCTACAATGAGCAGTTCTTC. The chain links TRBV20-1 to TRBJ2-1; D may correspond to TRBD1 or TRBD2 (6 bases each). This CDR3 comprises 16 residues. CDR1 is DFQATT and CDR2 is SNEGSKA in the germline V gene (reference sequence). The germline V and J ends were trimmed by 0 bases and 3 bases, with 15 bases remaining between them.

A few counts support this clonotype. The chain has TRBV12-3 or TRBV12-4 and TRBJ1-4, with 12 nucleotides matching TRBD1. There are 14 residues in the CDR3. Germline trimming cut 5 bases from V and 9 bases from J; bases unmatched to any gene: 4. CDR3 protein: CASSTGTGGKKLFF. Here the CDR3 DNA reads TGTGCCAGCAGTACAGGGACAGGGGGCAAAAAACTGTTTTTT.

The V and J genes are TRBV12-3 or TRBV12-4 and TRBJ2-4; the D gene is possibly TRBD1 (6 bases). The CDR3 spans 16 residues. Trimming pared 7 bases from V and 7 bases from J, leaving 23 bases between. The chain's CDR3 is CASTTPRDILANIQYF. For the CDR3, the DNA is TGTGCCAGCACCACCCCCCGGGACATTTTAGCTAACATTCAGTACTTC.

This clonotype was seen more than once but under ten times. The V and J genes are TRBV5-1 and TRBJ2-2, with 9 bases matching TRBD1. This CDR3 is built from 15 residues. Germline V gives CDR1 SGHRS, CDR2 YFSETQ. Trimming removed 4 bases from V and 6 bases from J; junction bases left unmatched: 7. The CDR3 DNA is TGCGCCAGCAGCACCGGGACAGGGTCCGCCGGGGAGCTGTTTTTT. It codes for CASSTGTGSAGELFF.

Many counts were recorded for this clonotype. The chain is built from TRBV5-1 and TRBJ2-1; no reliable D call. Germline-derived CDR1 and CDR2 are SGHRS and YFSETQ. There are 13 residues in the CDR3. V lost 0 bases and J lost 5, with 6 bases in between. Here the CDR3 reads CASSLGVDNEQFF. DNA for the CDR3: TGCGCCAGCAGCTTGGGTGTGGACAATGAGCAGTTCTTC.

This clonotype was counted ten times or more. This sequence joins TRBV28 and TRBJ2-7; tentative D call: TRBD1 (5 bases). Trimming took off 6 bases at V and 6 bases at J, with 18 bases between the two ends. Germline V gives CDR1 MDHEN, CDR2 SYDVKM. The CDR3 contains 14 residues. The CDR3 coding sequence is TGTGCCAGCAGGCTAGTGGCAGGGTCAGGCGAGCAGTACTTC. Translation gives CASRLVAGSGEQYF.

The chain uses TRBV7-8 and TRBJ2-3; D is ambiguous. The V end was cut by 5 bases, the J end by 2 bases, with 17 bases between. The germline gives CDR1 SGHVS, CDR2 FQNEAQ. This CDR3 spans 16 amino acids. CDR3 DNA: TGTGCCAGCAGCCGACCGTTGGGTCGGGTCACAGATACGCAGTATTTT. Translation: CASSRPLGRVTDTQYF.

The CDR3 protein is CSARDGGLAAETQYF. CDR3 bases: TGCAGTGCTAGAGATGGAGGACTAGCCGCAGAGACCCAGTACTTC. V usage is TRBV20-1 and J usage is TRBJ2-5, with 8 bases aligning to TRBD2. This CDR3 spans 15 amino acids. The germline gives CDR1 DFQATT, CDR2 SNEGSKA (reference sequence). With V trimmed by 0 bases and J by 4 bases, 7 bases remained unmatched.

This clonotype occurred many times. The rearrangement uses TRBV15 and TRBJ2-5, with TRBD2 identical over 11 bases. CDR3 length: 14 residues. The V segment lost 6 bases and the J segment 5 bases; nucleotides outside the gene matches: 5. In germline, CDR1 is LNHNV, CDR2 YYDKDF (reference sequence). CDR3 sequence reads: CATRLAGGSETQYF. The CDR3 bases are TGTGCCACCAGGCTAGCGGGAGGAAGCGAGACCCAGTACTTC.

This chain links TRBV3-1 with TRBJ2-7, with 11 bases matching TRBD2. CDR1 LGHDT and CDR2 YNNKEL come from the germline V gene (reference sequence). This CDR3 contains 15 residues. V shed 1 base and J 4 bases; nucleotides not matched to a gene: 3. The CDR3 loop is CASSQASGGKYEQYF. The CDR3 coding sequence is TGTGCCAGCAGCCAAGCTAGCGGGGGGAAGTACGAGCAGTACTTC.

The J gene is TRBJ2-1, the V gene TRBV6-1, with D possibly being TRBD2 (5 bases). Trimming stripped 2 bases from V and 5 bases from J, with 7 bases between. Germline CDR1 is MNHNS and CDR2 is SASEGT. This CDR3 spans 13 amino acids. The DNA for the CDR3 is TGTGCCAGCAGTGAAACCGGGAACAATGAGCAGTTCTTC. It yields the protein CASSETGNNEQFF.

This clonotype came up a few times. The chain couples TRBV20-1 to TRBJ2-1, with 13 bases identical to TRBD2. Losses at the gene ends were 5 bases for V and 0 bases for J; bases not matched to a gene: 16. This CDR3 comprises 20 residues. CDR1 and CDR2 (germline): DFQATT, SNEGSKA (reference sequence). The CDR3 DNA follows: TGCAGTGCTTTTTTACACGGACTAGCGGGAGACTTGGGCTCCTACAATGAGCAGTTCTTC. It yields the protein CSAFLHGLAGDLGSYNEQFF.

This chain connects TRBV6-1 to TRBJ2-6; the match to TRBD1 covers 7 bases. The V and J ends lost 6 bases and 0 bases, in that order; junction bases with no gene match: 11. Germline CDR1 is MNHNS and CDR2 is SASEGT. The CDR3 has 18 amino acids. CDR3 residues: CASRLYRGLGSGANVLTF. CDR3 sequence (DNA): TGTGCCAGCAGACTCTACAGGGGTCTCGGCTCTGGGGCCAACGTCCTGACTTTC.

This clonotype occurred a few times. The J gene is TRBJ1-5, the V gene TRBV7-9; possible D gene TRBD1, 6 bases. This CDR3 contains 16 residues. The V end lost 4 bases, the J end lost 0 bases, and 13 bases lay between the germline ends. Germline-derived CDR1 and CDR2 are SEHNR and FQNEAQ (reference sequence). This CDR3 is CASSSGQLNSNQPQHF. In nucleotides, the CDR3 is TGTGCCAGCAGCTCCGGACAGTTAAATAGCAATCAGCCCCAGCATTTT.

This clonotype has just a few counts. The chain joins TRBV10-3 to TRBJ1-2; D remains ambiguous. The CDR3 has 13 residues. Between the trimmed V and J ends, which lost 3 bases and 7 bases, there was a span of 12 bases. The germline V gene encodes CDR1 ENHRY and CDR2 SYGVKD. The DNA of the CDR3 is TGTGCCATCAGTGAACCCAGAGGAGTTGGCTACACCTTC. The encoded protein is CAISEPRGVGYTF.

This clonotype was seen only a few times. The chain joins TRBV11-1 to TRBJ2-2; D tentatively fits TRBD1 or TRBD2 (7 bases each). Germline V lookup: CDR1 SGHAT, CDR2 FQDESV (reference sequence). The CDR3 is made up of 18 amino acids. Trimming pared 7 bases from V and 2 bases from J, leaving 23 bases between. This CDR3 reads CASTTGQMRDYNTGELFF. The CDR3 nucleotides read TGTGCCAGCACCACGGGACAGATGCGGGACTATAACACCGGGGAGCTGTTTTTT.

This clonotype was seen at least ten times. J is TRBJ1-6 and V is TRBV27, with D tentatively TRBD1 (5 bases). Germline V gives CDR1 MNHEY, CDR2 SMNVEV (reference sequence). V shed 1 base and J shed 5 bases, with 9 bases lying between them. CDR3 length: 15 residues. DNA for the CDR3: TGTGCCAGCAGTTTATATTCCAGGGATAATTCACCCCTCCACTTT. Amino acid sequence: CASSLYSRDNSPLHF.

This chain joins TRBV20-1 and TRBJ2-1, with 7 bases that match TRBD2. The CDR3 consists of 14 residues. The germline gives CDR1 DFQATT, CDR2 SNEGSKA (reference sequence). Trimming cost V 6 bases and J 8 bases; bases outside gene matches: 13. The CDR3, as DNA: TGCAGTGCCAGCCTCTTGGGGGGGTTCGATGAGCAGTTCTTC. It encodes CSASLLGGFDEQFF.

This clonotype has a handful of counts. This rearrangement joins TRBV7-9 to TRBJ2-2; no reliable D call. The CDR3 runs 15 residues. The V end was cut by 4 bases, the J end by 5 bases, with 14 bases between. Germline CDR1 reads SEHNR; CDR2 reads FQNEAQ (reference sequence). The CDR3 DNA sequence: TGTGCCAGCAGCTCGAAGGGTTCCAGAACCGGGGAGCTGTTTTTT. Its protein product is CASSSKGSRTGELFF. Complete variable domain (other parts from reference TRBV7-9 and TRBJ2-2): DTGVSQNPRHKITKRGQNVTFRCDPISEHNRLYWYRQTLGQGPEFLTYFQNEAQLEKSRLLSDRFSAERPKGSFSTLEIQRTEQGDSAMYLCASSSKGSRTGELFFGEGSRLTVL.

At least ten counts were recorded for this clonotype. The V and J genes are TRBV7-9 and TRBJ2-3, with TRBD2 matching 7 bases. The germline V gene encodes CDR1 SEHNR and CDR2 FQNEAQ (reference sequence). V trimming: 3 bases; J trimming: 2 bases; junction bases outside the gene matches: 2. The CDR3 totals 14 residues. CDR3: CASSFGTNTDTQYF. DNA for the CDR3: TGTGCCAGCAGCTTTGGGACTAACACAGATACGCAGTATTTT. Full variable domain (remainder filled in from reference TRBV7-9 and TRBJ2-3): DTGVSQNPRHKITKRGQNVTFRCDPISEHNRLYWYRQTLGQGPEFLTYFQNEAQLEKSRLLSDRFSAERPKGSFSTLEIQRTEQGDSAMYLCASSFGTNTDTQYFGPGTRLTVL.

In its sample, this clonotype was seen many times. The chain recombines TRBV3-1 with TRBJ2-1; no definite D call. Between the trimmed V and J ends, which lost 0 bases and 10 bases, there was a span of 4 bases. CDR3 size: 11 residues. Germline CDR1 is LGHDT and CDR2 is YNNKEL (reference sequence). The CDR3 sequence is CASSQDREQFF. Written as DNA, the CDR3 is TGTGCCAGCAGCCAAGACAGGGAGCAGTTCTTC.

This clonotype was seen a few times. The J gene is TRBJ1-2, the V gene TRBV28, with D unclear. The CDR3 has 12 amino acids. Per the germline V gene, CDR1 is MDHEN and CDR2 is SYDVKM. V dropped 7 bases and J dropped 7 bases, with 13 bases sitting between them. The CDR3 nucleotides are TGTGCCAGCAAGCCCCCCTCCGTTGGCTACACCTTC. Its protein product is CASKPPSVGYTF.

This clonotype was seen a few times. One junction end does not reproduce the germline sequence, and a read error may be involved. The genes are TRBV7-8 and TRBJ2-3; 9 bases fit TRBD2. The germline V gene has CDR1 SGHVS and CDR2 FQNEAQ. CDR3 size: 15 residues. The CDR3 bases are TGTGCCAGCAGCCTAGCGGGAACCACTACAGATACGCAGTATTTT. Translating it yields CASSLAGTTTDTQYF.